This T cell receptor (beta chain) was recorded in a study of breast tumors, draining lymph nodes, adjacent tissues. MiXCR was run by TCRdb on the multiplex PCR reads, yielding one entry per CDR3 protein. The data hold approximately 170,000 distinct CDR3 sequences, with approximately 33% observed a single time. There are 12 residues in the CDR3. V shed 5 bases and J shed 6 bases, with 5 bases lying between them. CDR1 and CDR2 (germline): SEHNR, FQNEAQ (reference sequence). This clonotype was detected ten times or more. Samples came from axillary lymph nodes draining the breast cancer. Material for sequencing was axillary lymph node tissue. This clonotype was obtained from a female donor with breast cancer. Some clones in this sample may be carry-over from other donors' samples. The chain carries TRBV7-9 and TRBJ1-6; no reliable D call. The CDR3 bases are TGTGCCAGCAGCCTCCCTAATTCACCCCTCCACTTT. Residues: CASSLPNSPLHF.